A selection of T cell receptor beta chains follows, all from one sample in a study of cytomegalovirus exposure and HLA in healthy donors. Using immunoSEQ multiplex PCR, the repertoire was profiled, and TCRdb retains in-frame clones only, with some absent. This sample yields around 86,000 clones, of which around 8% are seen a single time; approximately 2.4% belongs to the top ten. Material for sequencing was PBMCs. The receptors stem from a man aged 45-60 years in good health and CMV-seronegative. CDR3s include the opening cysteine and the closing phenylalanine or tryptophan. D genes are given only for firm matches. Clone size is shown for a subset of rows, as once, few, many or a class of expanded clone.

j_call: TRBJ2-3
d_call: TRBD2
v_call: TRBV19
clone_size: few
cdr3_aa: CASSFLAGASTDTQYF
cdr3_nt: TGTGCCAGTTCTTTCTTAGCGGGGGCCAGCACAGATACGCAGTATTTT

j_call: TRBJ2-1
d_call: NA
v_call: TRBV6-4
clone_size: NA
cdr3_aa: CASSDWGGPGGEQFF
cdr3_nt: TGTGCCAGCAGTGACTGGGGGGGGCCTGGTGGTGAGCAGTTCTTC

j_call: TRBJ1-6
d_call: TRBD1
v_call: TRBV6-1
clone_size: NA
cdr3_aa: CASSERQGAFYNSPLHF
cdr3_nt: TGTGCCAGCAGTGAACGACAGGGGGCTTTCTATAATTCACCCCTCCACTTT

j_call: TRBJ1-6
d_call: NA
v_call: TRBV20-1
clone_size: NA
cdr3_aa: CSAKGGSPLHF
cdr3_nt: TGCAGTGCAAAGGGCGGGTCACCCCTCCACTTT

j_call: TRBJ2-3
d_call: TRBD2
v_call: TRBV7-3
clone_size: few
cdr3_aa: CASSQILLAGGIADTQYF
cdr3_nt: TGTGCCAGCAGCCAAATACTTCTAGCGGGAGGCATCGCAGATACGCAGTATTTT

j_call: TRBJ2-5
d_call: NA
v_call: TRBV29-1
clone_size: few
cdr3_aa: CSVVTQGETQYF
cdr3_nt: TGCAGCGTTGTAACCCAGGGTGAGACCCAGTACTTC

j_call: TRBJ1-4
d_call: TRBD1
v_call: TRBV2
clone_size: few
cdr3_aa: CAGRDRGWEKLFF
cdr3_nt: TGTGCCGGGAGGGACAGGGGCTGGGAAAAACTGTTTTTT

j_call: TRBJ2-2
d_call: NA
v_call: TRBV5-6
clone_size: few
cdr3_aa: CASSLGVTGELFF
cdr3_nt: TGTGCCAGCAGCCTCGGGGTTACCGGGGAGCTGTTTTTT

j_call: TRBJ2-1
d_call: TRBD2
v_call: TRBV7-9
clone_size: few
cdr3_aa: CASSSRGGLANNEQFF
cdr3_nt: TGTGCCAGCAGCTCGCGAGGGGGACTAGCTAACAATGAGCAGTTCTTC

j_call: TRBJ2-1
d_call: NA
v_call: TRBV10-3
clone_size: NA
cdr3_aa: CAISESTESSYNEQFF
cdr3_nt: TGTGCCATCAGTGAGTCCACAGAGAGCTCCTACAATGAGCAGTTCTTC

j_call: TRBJ2-5
d_call: TRBD1
v_call: TRBV9
clone_size: few
cdr3_aa: CASSGSGTEKETQYF
cdr3_nt: TGTGCCAGCAGCGGTTCCGGGACAGAGAAAGAGACCCAGTACTTC

j_call: TRBJ1-3
d_call: NA
v_call: TRBV18
clone_size: NA
cdr3_aa: CASSPRQADSGNTIYF
cdr3_nt: TGTGCCAGCTCACCGCGACAAGCGGATTCTGGAAACACCATATATTTT

j_call: TRBJ1-3
d_call: NA
v_call: TRBV7-2
clone_size: few
cdr3_aa: CASSSQFSSGNTIYF
cdr3_nt: TGTGCCAGCAGCTCCCAGTTCAGCTCTGGAAACACCATATATTTT

j_call: TRBJ1-5
d_call: NA
v_call: TRBV18
clone_size: few
cdr3_aa: CASSPGLLGSNQPQHF
cdr3_nt: TGTGCCAGCTCACCAGGACTGTTGGGAAGCAATCAGCCCCAGCATTTT

j_call: TRBJ2-4
d_call: TRBD2
v_call: TRBV2
clone_size: NA
cdr3_aa: CASSLGTSGRAKNIQYF
cdr3_nt: TGTGCCAGCAGCTTAGGGACTAGCGGGAGGGCCAAAAACATTCAGTACTTC

j_call: TRBJ2-2
d_call: TRBD2
v_call: TRBV15
clone_size: few
cdr3_aa: CATKAGGVNTGELFF
cdr3_nt: TGTGCCACCAAGGCCGGGGGGGTGAACACCGGGGAGCTGTTTTTT

j_call: TRBJ2-1
d_call: NA
v_call: TRBV29-1
clone_size: few
cdr3_aa: CSVGPLYEQFF
cdr3_nt: TGCAGCGTTGGGCCGCTTTATGAGCAGTTCTTC

j_call: TRBJ2-1
d_call: TRBD2
v_call: TRBV28
clone_size: NA
cdr3_aa: CASRGHGTSGRNEQFF
cdr3_nt: TGTGCCAGCAGGGGACATGGGACTAGCGGGAGGAATGAGCAGTTCTTC